Listed here are 22 T cell receptor beta chains from one sample, sequenced in a study of cytomegalovirus exposure and HLA in healthy donors. The PCR had 60 Vbeta and 13 Jbeta primers. Only in-frame clones appear in the TCRdb table, and some are missing; sequencing was by immunoSEQ multiplex PCR. The sample includes about 140,000 clones, 80% of them seen just once. Sequencing was performed on PBMCs. Receptor source: a male donor in good health and CMV-seronegative.

The V gene is TRBV5-8, the J gene TRBJ1-1; TRBD1 is a possible D gene (5 bases). This CDR3 spans 14 amino acids. The germline V and J ends were trimmed by 2 bases and 2 bases, with 10 bases remaining between them. Germline V gene sequence: CDR1 SGHTS, CDR2 YDEGEE. CDR3 DNA sequence: TGTGCCAGCAGCTTCTGGCAGGGAAACACTGAAGCTTTCTTT. This codes for CASSFWQGNTEAFF.

This chain joins TRBV7-9 and TRBJ2-5, with 9 bases fitting TRBD2. V shed 5 bases and J 5 bases; nucleotides not matched to a gene: 9. The germline V gene has CDR1 SEHNR and CDR2 FQNEAQ (reference sequence). This CDR3 is 15 amino acids long. The CDR3 nucleotides are TGTGCCAGCAGCCCAGGCGGGGGGGCCACGGAGACCCAGTACTTC. The encoded protein is CASSPGGGATETQYF.

V is TRBV11-2 and J is TRBJ1-3; the match to TRBD1 covers 10 bases. Germline V gene sequence: CDR1 SGHAT, CDR2 FQNNGV. There are 16 residues in the CDR3. After removal of 5 bases from V and 6 bases from J, the junction contained 10 bases not matched to a gene. As DNA, the CDR3 is TGTGCCAGCAGCCAAATTGGCGGGACAGGGGTAAACACCATATATTTT. As protein: CASSQIGGTGVNTIYF.

This chain uses TRBV2 with TRBJ1-4; TRBD1 aligns across 7 bases. This CDR3 has 14 residues. With V trimmed by 5 bases and J by 7 bases, 7 bases remained unmatched. The germline CDR1 and CDR2 sequences are SNHLY and FYNNEI. The CDR3 loop is CASSPTGRIEKLFF. CDR3 in DNA: TGTGCCAGCAGTCCGACAGGGAGGATTGAAAAACTGTTTTTT.

V usage is TRBV6-6 and J usage is TRBJ1-1; 7 nucleotides align to TRBD1. V was pared by 2 bases and J by 7 bases, with 7 bases of the junction left unmatched. The germline V gene encodes CDR1 MNHNY and CDR2 SVGAGI (reference sequence). There are 14 residues in the CDR3. As DNA, the CDR3 is TGTGCCAGCAGTTACCCGGGACAGCTATTTGAAGCTTTCTTT. Amino acid sequence: CASSYPGQLFEAFF.

The chain is built from TRBV19 and TRBJ2-1; perhaps TRBD2 as D (6 bases). The CDR3 runs 15 residues. Germline V gene lookup returns CDR1 LNHDA and CDR2 SQIVND (reference sequence). V was clipped by 9 bases and J by 10 bases, with 25 bases between them. Here the CDR3 reads CASALGRSPRGEQFF. CDR3 bases: TGTGCCAGCGCCCTTGGGAGATCTCCCCGGGGGGAGCAGTTCTTC. Full variable domain (remainder filled in from reference TRBV19 and TRBJ2-1): DGGITQSPKYLFRKEGQNVTLSCEQNLNHDAMYWYRQDPGQGLRLIYYSQIVNDFQKGDIAEGYSVSREKKESFPLTVTSAQKNPTAFYLCASALGRSPRGEQFFGPGTRLTVL.

The V call is TRBV4-3, the J call TRBJ1-5; unclear D gene. The V end lost 0 bases, the J end lost 5 bases, and 11 bases lay between the germline ends. Germline V gives CDR1 LGHNA, CDR2 YSLEER. This CDR3 spans 15 amino acids. The CDR3 region has the DNA TGCGCCAGCAGCCAAGATAAATCCGGGGATCAGCCCCAGCATTTT. As protein: CASSQDKSGDQPQHF.

The rearrangement uses TRBV4-3 and TRBJ2-3, with TRBD1 matching 7 bases. This CDR3 comprises 17 residues. The germline V gene encodes CDR1 LGHNA and CDR2 YSLEER. The J segment lost 2 bases and the V segment lost 0 bases, leaving 8 bases of the junction unmatched. CDR3 nucleotides: TGCGCCAGCAGCCAAGACCGAACAGGGGCCTTCACAGATACGCAGTATTTT. This codes for CASSQDRTGAFTDTQYF.

This clone was detected only a few times. The CDR3 sequence: CASSLLRNQPQHF. The CDR3 coding sequence is TGTGCCAGCAGCTTACTCCGCAATCAGCCCCAGCATTTT. V gene TRBV7-2 combines with J gene TRBJ1-5; D unresolved. The V gene's germline CDR1 is SGHTA and CDR2 FQGNSA. V lost 2 bases and J 2 bases, leaving 4 bases between the germline ends. The length of the CDR3 is 13 residues.

The chain combines TRBV5-4 with TRBJ1-2; 7 bases line up with TRBD1. Unmatched junction bases numbered 6, after V lost 4 bases and J lost 3 bases. Germline CDR1 SGHNT, CDR2 YYREEE (reference sequence). This CDR3 contains 14 residues. The CDR3 spells CASSSSGGDYGYTF. The CDR3 DNA is TGTGCCAGCAGCAGCTCAGGGGGAGACTATGGCTACACCTTC.

The chain has TRBV9 and TRBJ2-7, with 9 bases fitting TRBD1. The CDR3 spans 15 residues. Germline CDR1 is SGDLS and CDR2 is YYNGEE. V was pared by 3 bases and J by 2 bases, with 6 bases of the junction left unmatched. In nucleotides, the CDR3 is TGTGCCAGCAGCGGGCAGGGGGACAGGGCCTACGAGCAGTACTTC. It encodes CASSGQGDRAYEQYF.

The chain uses TRBV9 and TRBJ2-1; the match to TRBD2 covers 12 bases. CDR1 is SGDLS, CDR2 YYNGEE, per germline. Trimming removed 0 bases from V and 5 bases from J; junction bases left unmatched: 3. CDR3 length: 16 residues. For the CDR3, the DNA is TGTGCCAGCAGCGTAGCTGGACTAGCGGGGAACAATGAGCAGTTCTTC. The encoded protein is CASSVAGLAGNNEQFF.

The DNA for the CDR3 is TGCGCCAGCAGCCAAGTAGTTGGCGGAGGGGAGCTGTTTTTT. Translated: CASSQVVGGGELFF. This chain links TRBV4-3 with TRBJ2-2, with D uncertain. Trimming pared 1 base from V and 8 bases from J, leaving 11 bases between. There are 14 residues in the CDR3. Germline-derived CDR1 and CDR2 are LGHNA and YSLEER.

The table lists this clone with a few counts. The same CDR3 arises from other DNA sequences in this sample as well. The V and J genes are TRBV7-2 and TRBJ2-3; 9 bases are shared with TRBD2. Germline assignment: CDR1 SGHTA and CDR2 FQGNSA. The ends lost 5 bases at V and 3 bases at J; junction bases unmatched: 9. This CDR3 region has 16 residues. CDR3 coding DNA: TGTGCCAGCAGCCCCATTGCGGGGGGGATTACAGATACGCAGTATTTT. Amino acid sequence: CASSPIAGGITDTQYF. Full variable domain (rest looked up from reference TRBV7-2 and TRBJ2-3): GAGVSQSPSNKVTEKGKDVELRCDPISGHTALYWYRQSLGQGLEFLIYFQGNSAPDKSGLPSDRFSAERTGGSVSTLTIQRTQQEDSAVYLCASSPIAGGITDTQYFGPGTRLTVL.

This clone was seen just once. The chain uses TRBV2 and TRBJ2-3; a weak D match, TRBD2 (5 bases). Germline-derived CDR1 and CDR2 are SNHLY and FYNNEI. With 4 bases removed from V and 3 bases from J, the gap between germline ends came to 14 bases. There are 15 residues in the CDR3. The CDR3 nucleotides read TGTGCCAGCAGTGGCAGGACTCGAAGTACAGATACGCAGTATTTT. Its translation is CASSGRTRSTDTQYF.

The rearrangement uses TRBV2 and TRBJ1-1; perhaps TRBD1 as D (6 bases). Germline lookup yields CDR1 SNHLY and CDR2 FYNNEI. CDR3 length: 14 amino acids. The V end was cut by 7 bases, the J end by 5 bases, with 17 bases between. The CDR3 DNA reads TGTGCCAGCACCCTGGACAGCGTGGGAACTGAAGCTTTCTTT. This codes for CASTLDSVGTEAFF.

This clone was recorded once. The chain carries TRBV10-3 and TRBJ2-1; TRBD2 aligns across 12 bases. Per the germline V gene, CDR1 is ENHRY and CDR2 is SYGVKD. V was pared by 4 bases and J by 7 bases, with 5 bases of the junction left unmatched. The CDR3 extends over 15 amino acids. CDR3 region: CAISASGGANNEQFF. The CDR3 DNA reads as TGTGCCATCAGTGCTAGCGGGGGGGCAAATAATGAGCAGTTCTTC.

This chain uses TRBV5-1 with TRBJ2-2, with D hard to call. The CDR3 is 15 amino acids. CDR1 is SGHRS and CDR2 is YFSETQ in the germline V gene. V lost 1 base and J 0 bases, leaving 7 bases between the germline ends. The CDR3 nucleotides are TGCGCCAGCAGCTTGCCCAGTTCGAACACCGGGGAGCTGTTTTTT. It encodes CASSLPSSNTGELFF. The full variable domain, in which reference TRBV5-1 and TRBJ2-2 provide the parts outside the CDR3, is KAGVTQTPRYLIKTRGQQVTLSCSPISGHRSVSWYQQTPGQGLQFLFEYFSETQRNKGNFPGRFSGRQFSNSRSEMNVSTLELGDSALYLCASSLPSSNTGELFFGEGSRLTVL.

The chain uses TRBV5-4 and TRBJ2-7, with TRBD2 identical over 12 bases. The V gene's germline CDR1 is SGHNT and CDR2 YYREEE (reference sequence). This CDR3 is 16 amino acids long. V was pared by 2 bases and J by 0 bases, with 3 bases of the junction left unmatched. The CDR3 here is CASSFGLAGTSYEQYF. The CDR3 bases are TGTGCCAGCAGCTTCGGACTAGCGGGGACCTCCTACGAGCAGTACTTC. Full variable domain (missing parts from reference TRBV5-4 and TRBJ2-7): ETGVTQSPTHLIKTRGQQVTLRCSSQSGHNTVSWYQQALGQGPQFIFQYYREEENGRGNFPPRFSGLQFPNYSSELNVNALELDDSALYLCASSFGLAGTSYEQYFGPGTRLTVT.

The chain is built from TRBV30 and TRBJ2-5; 8 bases match TRBD1. V gave up 2 bases and J gave up 3 bases; unmatched junction bases: 8. The length of the CDR3 is 15 residues. The germline V gene has CDR1 GTSNPN and CDR2 SVGIG (reference sequence). The CDR3 coding sequence is TGTGCCTGGAGTCGAGCGGACAGGGTAAAAGAGACCCAGTACTTC. Protein product: CAWSRADRVKETQYF.

The chain uses TRBV5-1 and TRBJ1-4; 7 bases are shared with TRBD1. Trimming cost V 9 bases and J 0 bases; bases outside gene matches: 5. Germline V gene sequence: CDR1 SGHRS, CDR2 YFSETQ. This CDR3 is built from 14 residues. The CDR3 nucleotides are TGCGCCACCCGGACAGGCGCAACTAATGAAAAACTGTTTTTT. Amino acids: CATRTGATNEKLFF.

The V and J genes are TRBV28 and TRBJ1-4; D ambiguous. This CDR3 contains 16 residues. Deletions cut 5 bases from V and 1 base from J, with 14 bases between. CDR1 is MDHEN and CDR2 is SYDVKM in the germline V gene. The CDR3 reads CASSAAVVGTNEKLFF. DNA for the CDR3: TGTGCCAGCAGTGCCGCGGTTGTGGGAACTAATGAAAAACTGTTTTTT.